The 28 T cell receptor beta chains listed next were all sequenced from one sample in a study of T cell responses to AZD1222 COVID-19 vaccine. Sequencing used immunoSEQ multiplex PCR; TCRdb keeps in-frame clones, though not all of them. In the table there are 130,000 to 150,000 clones, roughly 90% of which are singletons. The specimen comprised peripheral blood, sampled on day 0 of AZD1222 vaccination. Source of these receptors: an adult in good health.

DNA of the CDR3: TGTGCCAGCAGTTTAGAACTGTACGAGCAGTACTTC. Amino acids: CASSLELYEQYF. The gene calls are TRBV12-3 or TRBV12-4 and TRBJ2-7; no clear D. The CDR3 runs 12 residues. Trimming left V 1 base short and J 4 bases short, with 5 bases between.

The V call is TRBV7-6, the J call TRBJ2-4, with 9 bases lining up with TRBD1. V shed 5 bases, J shed 0 bases, and the junction held 11 bases outside the gene matches. Germline V gene sequence: CDR1 SGHVS, CDR2 FNYEAQ. The CDR3 totals 18 residues. CDR3 nucleotide sequence: TGTGCCAGCAGCAACCCGGGACAGGGCCCCGGAGCCAAAAACATTCAGTACTTC. This gives the protein CASSNPGQGPGAKNIQYF.

This clone showed up just once. The chain recombines TRBV11-2 with TRBJ2-5; maybe TRBD2 (5 bases). Germline CDR1 is SGHAT and CDR2 is FQNNGV. The CDR3 loop spans 12 amino acids. V lost 3 bases and J lost 3, with 5 bases in between. The CDR3 DNA sequence: TGTGCCAGCAGCTTCGGGGAAGAGACCCAGTACTTC. It encodes CASSFGEETQYF. The full variable domain, completed using reference TRBV11-2 and TRBJ2-5, is EAGVAQSPRYKIIEKRQSVAFWCNPISGHATLYWYQQILGQGPKLLIQFQNNGVVDDSQLPKDRFSAERLKGVDSTLKIQPAKLEDSAVYLCASSFGEETQYFGPGTRLLVL.

The chain is built from TRBV28 and TRBJ2-1; 10 bases agree with TRBD2. The CDR3 has 15 residues. Germline lookup yields CDR1 MDHEN and CDR2 SYDVKM. V lost 2 bases, J lost 10 bases, and 8 bases stayed unmatched. The CDR3 reads CASSLTPSGREEQFF. In DNA form, the CDR3 reads TGTGCCAGCAGTTTAACCCCTAGCGGGAGAGAAGAGCAGTTCTTC.

V usage is TRBV11-3 and J usage is TRBJ1-1; weak D call: TRBD1 (5 bases). V was clipped by 4 bases and J by 4 bases, with 10 bases between them. The CDR3 contains 13 residues. In germline, CDR1 is SGHNT, CDR2 YENEEA. The CDR3 region has the DNA TGTGCCAGCAGCTCCTATGGGGGCACTGAAGCTTTCTTT. Translating it yields CASSSYGGTEAFF.

The chain uses TRBV5-1 and TRBJ2-7; either TRBD1 or TRBD2 may fit D (5 bases each). CDR1 and CDR2 from the germline V gene are SGHRS and YFSETQ. The CDR3 sequence is 13 residues long. CDR3 sequence reads: CGEAGAPSYEQYF. The CDR3 coding sequence is TGCGGTGAGGCCGGGGCTCCTTCCTACGAGCAGTACTTC.

In this sample, this clone turned up once. This rearrangement joins TRBV11-1 to TRBJ2-1; tentatively, D is TRBD1 or TRBD2 (5 bases each). V was trimmed by 8 bases and J by 5 bases, leaving 16 bases between them. CDR1 and CDR2 (germline): SGHAT, FQDESV (reference sequence). This CDR3 contains 14 residues. The CDR3 is CASERGLIDNEQFF. The CDR3 DNA follows: TGTGCCAGCGAACGGGGCCTGATAGACAATGAGCAGTTCTTC.

The chain has TRBV5-1 and TRBJ1-2; the D gene is possibly TRBD1 (6 bases). Germline V lookup: CDR1 SGHRS, CDR2 YFSETQ. Trimming stripped 0 bases from V and 6 bases from J, with 12 bases between. The length of the CDR3 is 14 residues. CDR3 protein: CASSLDRAKDGYTF. The CDR3 DNA is TGCGCCAGCAGCTTGGACAGGGCCAAGGATGGCTACACCTTC.

The gene calls are TRBV30 and TRBJ1-2; a possible D gene is TRBD1 (6 bases). Trimming left V 1 base short and J 0 bases short, with 12 bases between. Germline loops: CDR1 GTSNPN, CDR2 SVGIG (reference sequence). CDR3 length: 15 amino acids. The CDR3 sequence is CAWSGQGTTNYGYTF. In DNA form, the CDR3 reads TGTGCCTGGAGTGGGCAGGGGACTACTAACTATGGCTACACCTTC.

The genes are TRBV27 and TRBJ1-2; a possible D gene is TRBD1 (5 bases). From germline, CDR1 is MNHEY and CDR2 SMNVEV (reference sequence). Trimming removed 3 bases from V and 5 bases from J, with 10 bases in between. This CDR3 spans 13 amino acids. The CDR3 region has the DNA TGTGCCAGCAGTTTGCGACAGCAATATGGCTACACCTTC. This gives the protein CASSLRQQYGYTF.

V and J are TRBV20-1 and TRBJ1-1; 7 bases agree with TRBD1. With 4 bases clipped from V and 5 bases from J, the junction kept 4 bases outside the gene matches. The CDR3 is made up of 12 amino acids. Looked up from germline, CDR1 is DFQATT and CDR2 is SNEGSKA (reference sequence). CDR3 amino acids: CSATDRATEAFF. CDR3 nucleotides: TGCAGTGCTACTGACAGGGCTACTGAAGCTTTCTTT.

The rearrangement uses TRBV7-6 and TRBJ2-1, with TRBD2 matching over 10 bases. Germline V gene lookup returns CDR1 SGHVS and CDR2 FNYEAQ. V gave up 4 bases and J gave up 6 bases; unmatched junction bases: 6. The CDR3 extends over 15 amino acids. The CDR3 spells CASSYIAGGSNEQFF. DNA of the CDR3: TGTGCCAGCAGCTATATAGCGGGAGGTTCCAATGAGCAGTTCTTC. The full variable domain, rest sourced from reference TRBV7-6 and TRBJ2-1, is GAGVSQSPRYKVTKRGQDVALRCDPISGHVSLYWYRQALGQGPEFLTYFNYEAQQDKSGLPNDRFSAERPEGSISTLTIQRTEQRDSAMYRCASSYIAGGSNEQFFGPGTRLTVL.

Of note for this clone: Other DNA sequences within the sample encode an identical CDR3. The chain uses TRBV9 and TRBJ2-1; no definite D call. V lost 0 bases to trimming and J lost 4 bases, with 5 bases between them. The length of the CDR3 is 13 residues. The V gene's germline CDR1 is SGDLS and CDR2 YYNGEE. The CDR3 nucleotides are TGTGCCAGCAGCGTAGCAGGTTACAATGAGCAGTTCTTC. This encodes CASSVAGYNEQFF.

J is TRBJ2-7 and V is TRBV6-2 or TRBV6-3; unclear D gene. Germline CDR1 and CDR2: MNHEY and SVGEGT. This CDR3 comprises 14 residues. V lost 6 bases to trimming and J lost 5 bases, with 17 bases between them. The CDR3 DNA follows: TGTGCCAGCAGGCCTCTGGGATCTGCGGACGAGCAGTACTTC. Translation: CASRPLGSADEQYF.

V usage is TRBV6-5 and J usage is TRBJ1-2; tentatively, D is TRBD1 (6 bases). The CDR3 runs to 14 residues. The V gene's germline CDR1 is MNHEY and CDR2 SVGAGI. Trimming took 5 bases from V and 5 from J, leaving 15 bases between them. DNA for the CDR3: TGTGCCAGCAGTAGCCCAGGGGAATCTTATGGCTACACCTTC. It specifies CASSSPGESYGYTF.

The gene calls are TRBV19 and TRBJ2-3; TRBD2 might be the D (5 bases). V lost 3 bases, J lost 6 bases, and 10 bases lay in between. Germline V gene sequence: CDR1 LNHDA, CDR2 SQIVND (reference sequence). This CDR3 is 13 amino acids long. As DNA, the CDR3 is TGTGCCAGTAGTATGGCCCGAGGGGATACGCAGTATTTT. It specifies CASSMARGDTQYF. The full variable domain, in which reference TRBV19 and TRBJ2-3 provide the parts outside the CDR3, is DGGITQSPKYLFRKEGQNVTLSCEQNLNHDAMYWYRQDPGQGLRLIYYSQIVNDFQKGDIAEGYSVSREKKESFPLTVTSAQKNPTAFYLCASSMARGDTQYFGPGTRLTVL.

The J gene is TRBJ1-6, the V gene TRBV19; the D gene is possibly TRBD1 (5 bases). The CDR3 covers 16 residues. From germline, CDR1 is LNHDA and CDR2 SQIVND (reference sequence). Trimming took 2 bases from V and 8 from J, leaving 16 bases between them. The CDR3 is CASSISRGSWDSPLHF. In nucleotides, the CDR3 is TGTGCCAGTAGTATAAGTAGGGGATCTTGGGATTCACCCCTCCACTTT.

This clone was detected only once. The J gene is TRBJ2-3, the V gene TRBV12-5; a possible D gene is TRBD2 (6 bases). This CDR3 has 14 amino acids. V lost 4 bases, J lost 2 bases, and 10 bases lay in between. The germline CDR1 and CDR2 sequences are LGHNT and FRNRAP. CDR3 DNA: TGTGCTAGTGGTTCTAGCGAGGTCACAGATACGCAGTATTTT. Its translation: CASGSSEVTDTQYF.

The chain couples TRBV9 to TRBJ2-4; 16 bases are a match to TRBD2. The CDR3 sequence is 19 residues long. CDR1 is SGDLS and CDR2 is YYNGEE in the germline V gene. The V segment lost 3 bases and the J segment 0 bases; nucleotides outside the gene matches: 6. DNA for the CDR3: TGTGCCAGCAGCGCCGAGGGACTAGCGGGAGGGGTAGCCAAAAACATTCAGTACTTC. It codes for CASSAEGLAGGVAKNIQYF.

This clone was detected only once. This chain links TRBV5-5 with TRBJ2-6, with a tentative D call TRBD2 (5 bases). This CDR3 contains 20 residues. V lost 4 bases and J 0 bases, leaving 23 bases between the germline ends. Germline V gives CDR1 SGHKS, CDR2 YYEKEE (reference sequence). CDR3 protein: CASSSRAPRRPYSGANVLTF. For the CDR3, the DNA is TGTGCCAGCAGCAGCCGGGCCCCGAGGAGGCCATACTCTGGGGCCAACGTCCTGACTTTC.

The chain joins TRBV11-3 to TRBJ2-7; possible D gene TRBD2, 5 bases. V lost 0 bases and J 4 bases, leaving 7 bases between the germline ends. CDR1 is SGHNT, CDR2 YENEEA, per germline. The CDR3 is made up of 13 amino acids. CDR3 nucleotide sequence: TGTGCCAGCAGCTTAGAAAGAGGGTACGAGCAGTACTTC. This encodes CASSLERGYEQYF. Combining the CDR3 with reference TRBV11-3 and TRBJ2-7 gives the whole variable domain EAGVVQSPRYKIIEKKQPVAFWCNPISGHNTLYWYLQNLGQGPELLIRYENEEAVDDSQLPKDRFSAERLKGVDSTLKIQPAELGDSAVYLCASSLERGYEQYFGPGTRLTVT.

This chain joins TRBV11-3 and TRBJ2-3, with a weak D call TRBD1 (5 bases). V lost 1 base to trimming and J lost 4 bases, with 15 bases between them. CDR1 is SGHNT and CDR2 is YENEEA in the germline V gene. This CDR3 has 16 amino acids. CDR3 nucleotide sequence: TGTGCCAGCAGCTTAGGGGGCCAGGGCATCGCAGATACGCAGTATTTT. Amino acids: CASSLGGQGIADTQYF. The whole variable domain, remainder taken from reference TRBV11-3 and TRBJ2-3, is EAGVVQSPRYKIIEKKQPVAFWCNPISGHNTLYWYLQNLGQGPELLIRYENEEAVDDSQLPKDRFSAERLKGVDSTLKIQPAELGDSAVYLCASSLGGQGIADTQYFGPGTRLTVL.

The J gene is TRBJ2-7, the V gene TRBV7-9; 11 nucleotides agree with TRBD2. Germline V gives CDR1 SEHNR, CDR2 FQNEAQ (reference sequence). V lost 2 bases to trimming and J lost 5 bases; unmatched junction nucleotides: 14. The CDR3 totals 18 residues. The CDR3 loop is CASSLTSLAGDSGNEQYF. For the CDR3, the DNA is TGTGCCAGCAGCTTAACTTCACTAGCGGGAGACTCAGGGAACGAGCAGTACTTC.

The rearrangement joins TRBV5-1 to TRBJ2-5, with 12 bases fitting TRBD2. Losses at the gene ends were 0 bases for V and 1 base for J; bases not matched to a gene: 7. Germline values: CDR1 SGHRS, CDR2 YFSETQ. This CDR3 is built from 18 residues. The CDR3 DNA follows: TGCGCCAGCAGCTTGGCTAATCTAGCGGGAGGGTTCCAAGAGACCCAGTACTTC. Its protein product is CASSLANLAGGFQETQYF. The full variable domain, rest sourced from reference TRBV5-1 and TRBJ2-5, is KAGVTQTPRYLIKTRGQQVTLSCSPISGHRSVSWYQQTPGQGLQFLFEYFSETQRNKGNFPGRFSGRQFSNSRSEMNVSTLELGDSALYLCASSLANLAGGFQETQYFGPGTRLLVL.

The chain combines TRBV6-5 with TRBJ1-1; no firm D call. The V and J ends lost 0 bases and 2 bases respectively, with 7 bases between them. Per germline, CDR1 MNHEY and CDR2 SVGAGI. The CDR3 is 14 residues long. The CDR3 reads CASSYSTTNTEAFF. The CDR3 DNA reads TGTGCCAGCAGTTACTCGACCACAAACACTGAAGCTTTCTTT.

V usage is TRBV7-9 and J usage is TRBJ2-1; D is perhaps TRBD1 (6 bases). The CDR3 contains 13 residues. The ends were cut back, 1 base at V and 9 bases at J, with 10 bases in the middle. Germline values: CDR1 SEHNR, CDR2 FQNEAQ (reference sequence). CDR3 sequence (DNA): TGTGCCAGCAGCTTAGGGACAGCCAGTGAGCAGTTCTTC. Its translation: CASSLGTASEQFF.

The V gene is TRBV16, the J gene TRBJ1-5; a weak D match, TRBD1 (5 bases). CDR1 and CDR2 (germline): KGHSY, FQNENV. Trimming took 4 bases from V and 3 from J, leaving 10 bases between them. The CDR3 consists of 14 residues. The CDR3 sequence is CASSPDSLNQPQHF. The CDR3 region has the DNA TGTGCCAGCAGCCCAGACAGTCTCAATCAGCCCCAGCATTTT.

J is TRBJ1-1 and V is TRBV27, with 9 bases matching TRBD1. The CDR3 has 16 residues. Germline values: CDR1 MNHEY, CDR2 SMNVEV (reference sequence). The V and J ends lost 1 base and 1 base, in that order; junction bases with no gene match: 4. CDR3 sequence (DNA): TGTGCCAGCAGTTTATTGGGACAGGGAAAGAACACTGAAGCTTTCTTT. It translates to CASSLLGQGKNTEAFF.